The 15 T cell receptor beta chains presented below share a single source sample, sequenced in a study of CXCR3-negative and CXCR3-positive naive CD8 T cells. Points from the study as a whole: The TRB CDR3s that CXCR3-positive naive cells carried were more hydrophobic than those of CXCR3-negative naive cells.

UMI-labeled 5' RACE TRB cDNA libraries were prepared from the cells. TCRdb re-called the 5' RACE reads; one entry per CDR3 protein, DNA not given. In all, the sample yields approximately 98,000 distinct CDR3 sequences. The antigens of these receptors remain unknown. The specimen sequenced was naive CXCR3+ CD8+ T cells from blood. Sample subset: CD45RO-CCR7+CD27+CD95- naive CD8+ T cells expressing CXCR3 (TNR3+). These TCRs come from a human donor in good health. Some clones in this sample may be carry-over from other donors' samples.

The chain combines TRBV5-1 with TRBJ2-5; TCRdb picks TRBD1, but there is no DNA to check that call. The CDR3 runs 14 residues. Germline CDR1 is SGHRS and CDR2 is YFSETQ. The CDR3 sequence is CASSVIGGAETQYF.

The CDR3 loop is CASNDGLYEQYF. The chain joins TRBV5-1 to TRBJ2-7; TCRdb returns TRBD2, unconfirmable since there is no DNA. Germline V lookup: CDR1 SGHRS, CDR2 YFSETQ. The CDR3 runs 12 residues.

The rearrangement joins TRBV6-2 or TRBV6-3 to TRBJ2-1. Looked up from germline, CDR1 is MNHEY and CDR2 is SVGEGT. The CDR3 is 14 amino acids. The CDR3: CASTVTPSYNEQFF.

The V and J genes are TRBV6-6 and TRBJ2-7; TCRdb selects TRBD2, and the lack of DNA leaves this call unchecked. The CDR3 covers 16 residues. Germline loops: CDR1 MNHNY, CDR2 SVGAGI (reference sequence). CDR3: CASSGLAGGPSYEQYF.

The CDR3 protein is CSAWPLAGGPRETQYF. The chain links TRBV20-1 to TRBJ2-5; checking the TCRdb D call of TRBD2 is not possible without DNA. Germline values: CDR1 DFQATT, CDR2 SNEGSKA (reference sequence). The CDR3 totals 16 residues.

The chain is built from TRBV12-3 or TRBV12-4 and TRBJ1-5. CDR3 length: 14 residues. CDR3 loop: CASSFGDSNQPQHF.

The rearrangement joins TRBV5-6 to TRBJ1-1. Per germline, CDR1 SGHDT and CDR2 YYEEEE. The CDR3 totals 14 residues. The CDR3 region is CASSWTNRHTEAFF.

The chain combines TRBV29-1 with TRBJ1-2; TCRdb reports TRBD1, a call that lacks DNA to check it against. Germline CDR1 reads SQVTM; CDR2 reads ANQGSEA. This CDR3 is 14 amino acids long. The CDR3 spells CSVDSGSVNYGYTF.

The V call is TRBV20-1, the J call TRBJ2-7; TCRdb outputs TRBD1, but without DNA this stays unchecked. From germline, CDR1 is DFQATT and CDR2 SNEGSKA (reference sequence). The CDR3 is made up of 15 amino acids. CDR3 in amino acids: CSANTGGDSSYEQYF.

The V and J genes are TRBV7-3 and TRBJ2-1. The CDR3 covers 15 residues. The germline V gene has CDR1 SGHTA and CDR2 FQGTGA. CDR3 loop: CASSLIRQAYNEQFF.

J is TRBJ1-2 and V is TRBV6-2 or TRBV6-3; TCRdb gives TRBD1 as the D gene, but with no DNA this cannot be confirmed. CDR3 length: 14 residues. Germline V gene sequence: CDR1 MNHEY, CDR2 SVGEGT. CDR3 region: CASSYEVRGHGYTF.

The chain combines TRBV7-2 with TRBJ2-1; checking the TCRdb D call of TRBD2 is not possible without DNA. The CDR3 covers 18 residues. Germline loops: CDR1 SGHTA, CDR2 FQGNSA. The CDR3: CASSLGSFGGGAFAEQFF. Using reference TRBV7-2 and TRBJ2-1 for the parts outside the CDR3, the full variable domain is GAGVSQSPSNKVTEKGKDVELRCDPISGHTALYWYRQSLGQGLEFLIYFQGNSAPDKSGLPSDRFSAERTGGSVSTLTIQRTQQEDSAVYLCASSLGSFGGGAFAEQFFGPGTRLTVL.

The chain carries TRBV4-2 and TRBJ1-1. The CDR3 spans 13 residues. Germline V gene lookup returns CDR1 LGHNA and CDR2 YNFKEQ. This chain's CDR3 is CASSHPIGTEAFF.

V is TRBV12-3 or TRBV12-4 and J is TRBJ2-1; TCRdb reports TRBD1, a call that lacks DNA to check it against. CDR3 length equals 17 residues. CDR3 protein: CASSLSPGTSSYNEQFF.

This chain links TRBV29-1 with TRBJ1-1; TCRdb names TRBD1, which stays unverified in the absence of DNA. Germline CDR1 and CDR2: SQVTM and ANQGSEA. The CDR3 covers 18 residues. CDR3 region: CRYAIVWTGGNPNTEAFF.